This T cell receptor (beta chain) was profiled in a study of response to subunit inactivated influenza vaccine. TCRdb independently ran MiXCR on the RT-PCR reads; one entry per CDR3 protein. The sample has about 240,000 distinct CDR3 sequences; over 9% are singletons. Trimming removed 3 bases at V and 7 bases at J, with 24 bases between. This CDR3 is 17 amino acids long. The germline V gene encodes CDR1 MGHRA and CDR2 YSYEKL. Study-wide results and limits: It was the authors' suggestion that each seasonal influenza vaccination recruits few new T cells.

Comment on this clonotype: Antigen unknown.

This receptor was obtained from a man aged 50 or older who received an inactivated influenza vaccine. This sample comprised non-naive T cells sorted from PBMCs, obtained 14 days before vaccination. The gene calls are TRBV4-1 and TRBJ1-2; D is perhaps TRBD1 (6 bases). The CDR3 DNA reads TGCGCCAGCAGCCACCCGAGACAGGAAAAATTGGATCTTGGCTACACCTTC. Its protein product is CASSHPRQEKLDLGYTF.